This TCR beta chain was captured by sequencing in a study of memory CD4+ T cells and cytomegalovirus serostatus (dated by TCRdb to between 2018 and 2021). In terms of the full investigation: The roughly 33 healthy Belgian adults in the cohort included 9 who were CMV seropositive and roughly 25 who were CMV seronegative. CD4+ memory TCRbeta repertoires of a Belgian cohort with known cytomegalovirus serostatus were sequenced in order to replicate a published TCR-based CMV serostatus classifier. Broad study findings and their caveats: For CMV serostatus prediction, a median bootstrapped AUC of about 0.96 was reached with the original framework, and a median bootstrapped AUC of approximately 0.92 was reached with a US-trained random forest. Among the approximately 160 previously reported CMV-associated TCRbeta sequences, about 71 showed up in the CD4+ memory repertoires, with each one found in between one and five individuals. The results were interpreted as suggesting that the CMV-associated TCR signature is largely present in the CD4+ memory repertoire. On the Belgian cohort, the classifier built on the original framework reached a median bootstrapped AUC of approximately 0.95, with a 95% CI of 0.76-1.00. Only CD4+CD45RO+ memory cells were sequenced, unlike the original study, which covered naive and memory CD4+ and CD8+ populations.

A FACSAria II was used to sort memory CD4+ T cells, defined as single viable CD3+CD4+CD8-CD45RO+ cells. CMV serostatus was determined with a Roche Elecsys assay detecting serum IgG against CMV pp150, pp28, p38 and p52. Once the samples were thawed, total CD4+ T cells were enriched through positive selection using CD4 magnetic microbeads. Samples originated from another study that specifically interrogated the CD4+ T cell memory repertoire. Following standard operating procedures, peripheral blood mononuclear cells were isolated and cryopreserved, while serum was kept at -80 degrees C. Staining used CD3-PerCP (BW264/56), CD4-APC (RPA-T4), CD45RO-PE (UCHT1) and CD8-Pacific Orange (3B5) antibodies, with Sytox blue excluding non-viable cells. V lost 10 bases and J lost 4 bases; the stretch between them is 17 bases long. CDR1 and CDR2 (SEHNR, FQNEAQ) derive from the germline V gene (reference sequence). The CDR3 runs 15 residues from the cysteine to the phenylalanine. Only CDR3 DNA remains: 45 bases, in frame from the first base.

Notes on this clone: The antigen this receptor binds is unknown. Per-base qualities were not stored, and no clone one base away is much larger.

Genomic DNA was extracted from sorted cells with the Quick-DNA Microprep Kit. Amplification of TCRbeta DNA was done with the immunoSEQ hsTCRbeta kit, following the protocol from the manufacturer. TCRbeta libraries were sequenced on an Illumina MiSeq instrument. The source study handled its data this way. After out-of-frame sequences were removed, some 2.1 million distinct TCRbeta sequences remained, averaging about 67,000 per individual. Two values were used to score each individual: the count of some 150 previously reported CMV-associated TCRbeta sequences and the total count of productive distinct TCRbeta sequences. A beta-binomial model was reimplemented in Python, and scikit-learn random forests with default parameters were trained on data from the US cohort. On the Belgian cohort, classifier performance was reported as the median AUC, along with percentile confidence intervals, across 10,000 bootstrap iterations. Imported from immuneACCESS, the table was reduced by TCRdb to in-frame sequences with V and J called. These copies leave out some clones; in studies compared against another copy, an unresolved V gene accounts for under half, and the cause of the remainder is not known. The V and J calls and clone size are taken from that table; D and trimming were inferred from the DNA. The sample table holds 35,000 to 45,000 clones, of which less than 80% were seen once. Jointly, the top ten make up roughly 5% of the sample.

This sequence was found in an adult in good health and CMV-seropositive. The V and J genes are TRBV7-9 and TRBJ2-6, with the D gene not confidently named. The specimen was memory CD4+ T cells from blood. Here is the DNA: TGTGCCATCCCTTGGGCGGCGAGGGGGGCCAACGTCCTGACTTTC. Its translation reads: CAIPWAARGANVLTF. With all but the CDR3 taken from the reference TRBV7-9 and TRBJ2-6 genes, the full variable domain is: DTGVSQNPRHKITKRGQNVTFRCDPISEHNRLYWYRQTLGQGPEFLTYFQNEAQLEKSRLLSDRFSAERPKGSFSTLEIQRTEQGDSAMYLCAIPWAARGANVLTFGAGSRLTVL.